The rows below give T cell receptor beta chains drawn from one sample of a study of STAT3 mutations in large granular lymphocyte leukemia. Clones were sequenced by immunoSEQ multiplex PCR, and TCRdb holds only the in-frame ones, with some missing. The sample lists 20,000 or so clones; over 80% were seen once. Sequencing used peripheral blood mononuclear cells. The receptors here all came from a man in his sixties with T-cell large granular lymphocyte leukemia. Some clones in this sample may be carry-over from other donors' samples. Both conserved end residues are part of each CDR3.

v_call: TRBV5-1
cdr3_aa: CASSTEGTGELFF

v_call: TRBV2
cdr3_aa: CASRADGYTF

v_call: TRBV6-1
cdr3_aa: CASSEVQLTSYEQYF

v_call: TRBV2
cdr3_aa: CASSVSLALTWAQYF

v_call: TRBV20-1
cdr3_aa: CSARLTERAFF

v_call: TRBV19
cdr3_aa: CASSRGQYQPQHF

v_call: TRBV30
cdr3_aa: CAWSGQGSGEQYF

v_call: TRBV7-8
cdr3_aa: CASSLGTGHTIGPQHF

v_call: TRBV7-9
cdr3_aa: CASSLVSGPRYGYTF

v_call: TRBV7-7
cdr3_aa: CASSLGQVGETQYF

v_call: TRBV29-1
cdr3_aa: CSAEAGGGYNEQFF

v_call: TRBV5-6
cdr3_aa: CASSLLRVTYNEQFF

v_call: TRBV7-2
cdr3_aa: CASSLVRQVNTEAFF

v_call: TRBV7-2
cdr3_aa: CASSQDGFLEQYF

v_call: TRBV27
cdr3_aa: CASSLSPLGTYNEQFF

v_call: TRBV7-8
cdr3_aa: CASSQDGTYGYTF

v_call: TRBV5-1
cdr3_aa: CASSLGRAPDTQYF

v_call: TRBV30
cdr3_aa: CAGTRTGGADTQYF

v_call: TRBV5-1
cdr3_aa: CASSFSGKGNEQFF

v_call: TRBV7-8
cdr3_aa: CASSTRILDQPQHF

v_call: TRBV27
cdr3_aa: CASRFASGRVPTGELFF

v_call: TRBV10-1
cdr3_aa: CASIRQGIFSYEQYF

v_call: TRBV6-1
cdr3_aa: CASTIGGGQYF

v_call: TRBV28
cdr3_aa: CASRPPGTNDYGYTF

v_call: TRBV4-2
cdr3_aa: CASSQDDANDQPQHF

v_call: TRBV12-5
cdr3_aa: CASTGLADETQYF

v_call: TRBV7-8
cdr3_aa: CASSLGGQLSSGDRYEQYF

v_call: TRBV18
cdr3_aa: CASSPRDRVTDTQYF

v_call: TRBV30
cdr3_aa: CAWSSFRGRNSPLHF

v_call: TRBV18
cdr3_aa: CASSPLHSSYEQYF

v_call: TRBV30
cdr3_aa: CAWSPKGDGGYTF